This T cell receptor (beta chain) was sequenced in a study of T-cell memory formation after mild COVID-19. Study summary: In these data, TCR clusters were largely donor specific.

V lost 5 bases to trimming and J lost 4 bases, with 14 bases between them. The germline V gene has CDR1 SGHTA and CDR2 FQGTGA. The CDR3 runs to 14 residues. MiXCR, applied by TCRdb to the 5' RACE reads, yields one record per CDR3 protein. The data contain more than 250,000 distinct CDR3 sequences, roughly 17% of them singletons. Source material: PBMCs or a T cell subset sorted from them (not recorded which). The V call is TRBV7-3, the J call TRBJ1-1; D perhaps matches TRBD1 (5 bases). This clonotype originated in a man between 18 and 35 years old who had mild COVID-19 (a few samples of this study predate the infection). Cell type and time point are not known. CDR3 bases: TGTGCCAGCAGCATCGGCACGGGGACCACTGAAGCTTTCTTT. It translates to CASSIGTGTTEAFF.